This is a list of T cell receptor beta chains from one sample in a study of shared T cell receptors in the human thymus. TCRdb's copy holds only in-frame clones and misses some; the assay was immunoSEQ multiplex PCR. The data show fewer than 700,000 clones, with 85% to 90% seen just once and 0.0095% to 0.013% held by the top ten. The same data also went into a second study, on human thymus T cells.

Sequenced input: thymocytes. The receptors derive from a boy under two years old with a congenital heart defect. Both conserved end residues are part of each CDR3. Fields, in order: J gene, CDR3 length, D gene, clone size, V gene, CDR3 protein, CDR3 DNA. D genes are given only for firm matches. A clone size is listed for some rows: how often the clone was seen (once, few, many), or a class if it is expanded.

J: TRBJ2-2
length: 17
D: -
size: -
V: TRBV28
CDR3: CASSLRKLAVNTGELFF
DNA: TGTGCCAGCAGTTTACGCAAACTAGCAGTGAACACCGGGGAGCTGTTTTTT

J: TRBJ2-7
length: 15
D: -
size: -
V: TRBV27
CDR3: CASSLRGEGHHEQYF
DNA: TGTGCCAGCAGTCTAAGGGGGGAGGGCCACCACGAGCAGTACTTC

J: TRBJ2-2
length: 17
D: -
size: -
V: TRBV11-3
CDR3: CASGKGMDEPGTGELFF
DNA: TGTGCCAGCGGGAAGGGCATGGACGAGCCGGGGACCGGGGAGCTGTTTTTT

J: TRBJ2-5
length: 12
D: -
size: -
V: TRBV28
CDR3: CASSELGWTQYF
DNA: TGTGCCAGCAGTGAGCTAGGATGGACCCAGTACTTC

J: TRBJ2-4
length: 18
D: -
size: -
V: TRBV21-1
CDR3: CASSKDGPLAVPSNIQYF
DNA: TGTGCCAGCAGCAAAGACGGCCCCCTAGCGGTACCATCAAACATTCAGTACTTC

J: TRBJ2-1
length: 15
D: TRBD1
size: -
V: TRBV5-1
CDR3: CASSCPGQRNNEQFF
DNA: TGCGCCAGCAGCTGCCCGGGACAGCGGAACAATGAGCAGTTCTTC

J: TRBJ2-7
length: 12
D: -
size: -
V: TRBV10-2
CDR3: CASSGGGDEQYF
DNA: TGCGCCAGCAGCGGGGGTGGAGACGAGCAGTACTTC

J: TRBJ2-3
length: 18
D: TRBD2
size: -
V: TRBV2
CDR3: CASSRRGTSGRFGDTQYF
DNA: TGTGCCAGCAGCCGAAGGGGGACTAGCGGGAGGTTCGGAGATACGCAGTATTTT

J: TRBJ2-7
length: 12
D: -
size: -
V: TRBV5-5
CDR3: CASSLNSYEQYF
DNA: TGTGCCAGCAGCTTGAATAGCTACGAGCAGTACTTC

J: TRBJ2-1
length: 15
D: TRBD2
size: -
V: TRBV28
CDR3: CASNSSPGRAHEQFF
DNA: TGTGCCAGCAATAGTTCTCCCGGGAGGGCTCATGAGCAGTTCTTC

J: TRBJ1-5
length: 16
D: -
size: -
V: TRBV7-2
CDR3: CASSLRAAKDNQPQHF
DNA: TGTGCCAGCAGCTTACGAGCGGCAAAGGATAATCAGCCCCAGCATTTT

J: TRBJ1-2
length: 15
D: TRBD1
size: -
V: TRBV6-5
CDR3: CASRNRDREGGGYTF
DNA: TGTGCCAGCAGGAATCGGGACAGGGAGGGGGGTGGCTACACCTTC

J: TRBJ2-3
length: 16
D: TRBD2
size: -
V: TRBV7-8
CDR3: CASSLRSGRVTDTQYF
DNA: TGTGCCAGCAGCTTACGTAGCGGGAGGGTTACAGATACGCAGTATTTT

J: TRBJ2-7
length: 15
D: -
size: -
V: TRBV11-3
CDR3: CASSWGPGREYEQYF
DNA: TGTGCCAGCAGCTGGGGCCCCGGGAGAGAATACGAGCAGTACTTC

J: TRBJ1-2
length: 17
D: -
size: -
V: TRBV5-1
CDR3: CASSLLSGEPGDDGYTF
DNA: TGCGCCAGCAGCTTGCTGAGCGGGGAGCCGGGGGATGACGGCTACACCTTC

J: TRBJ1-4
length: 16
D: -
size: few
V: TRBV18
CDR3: CASSPGHPGANEKLFF
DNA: TGTGCCAGCTCACCAGGACACCCGGGAGCTAATGAAAAACTGTTTTTT

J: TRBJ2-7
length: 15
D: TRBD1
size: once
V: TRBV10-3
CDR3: CAISAPDRVGYEQYF
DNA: TGTGCCATCAGTGCCCCGGACAGGGTCGGCTACGAGCAGTACTTC

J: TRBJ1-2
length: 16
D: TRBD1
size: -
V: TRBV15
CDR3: CATRGDSSGFPYGYTF
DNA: TGTGCCACCAGGGGGGACAGTTCAGGGTTTCCTTATGGCTACACCTTC

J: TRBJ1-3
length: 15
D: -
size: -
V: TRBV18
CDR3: CASSRPKGAGNTIYF
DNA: TGTGCCAGCTCACGTCCAAAGGGAGCAGGAAACACCATATATTTT

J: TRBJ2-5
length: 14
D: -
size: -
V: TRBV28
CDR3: CASRKEGFGETQYF
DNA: TGTGCCAGCAGGAAGGAGGGCTTTGGAGAGACCCAGTACTTC

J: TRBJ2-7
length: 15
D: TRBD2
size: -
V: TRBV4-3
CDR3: CASSPGGRPSYEQYF
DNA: TGCGCCAGCAGCCCTGGCGGGAGGCCCTCCTACGAGCAGTACTTC

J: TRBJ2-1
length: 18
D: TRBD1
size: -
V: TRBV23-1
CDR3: CASSQLEVGTENYNEQFF
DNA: TGCGCCAGCAGTCAATTGGAGGTGGGGACAGAAAATTACAATGAGCAGTTCTTC

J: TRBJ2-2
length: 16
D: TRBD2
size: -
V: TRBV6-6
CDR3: CASRPGLAGFTGELFF
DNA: TGTGCCAGCAGACCCGGACTAGCGGGATTCACCGGGGAGCTGTTTTTT

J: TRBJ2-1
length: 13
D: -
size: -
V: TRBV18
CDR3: CASSSAYYNEQFF
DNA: TGTGCCAGCTCTAGCGCCTATTACAATGAGCAGTTCTTC

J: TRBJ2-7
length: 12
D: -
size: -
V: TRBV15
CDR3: CATSHTGEVRYF
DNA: TGTGCCACCAGCCATACCGGGGAGGTGCGGTACTTC

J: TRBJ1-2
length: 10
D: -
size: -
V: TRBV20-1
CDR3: CSASGYGYTF
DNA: TGCAGTGCTAGCGGCTATGGCTACACCTTC

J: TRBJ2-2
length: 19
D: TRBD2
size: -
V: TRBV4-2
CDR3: CASSQEPSLGLAVNRELFF
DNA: TGTGCCAGCAGCCAAGAACCGAGCCTCGGACTAGCGGTTAACCGGGAGCTGTTTTTT

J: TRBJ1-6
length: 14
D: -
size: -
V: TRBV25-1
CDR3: CASSDGGANSPLHF
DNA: TGTGCCAGCAGTGACGGGGGGGCTAATTCACCCCTCCACTTT

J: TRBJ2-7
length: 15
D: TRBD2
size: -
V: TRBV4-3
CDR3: CASSRRTSGKYEQYF
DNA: TGCGCCAGCTCCCGCCGGACTAGCGGGAAGTACGAGCAGTACTTC